A single sample gave rise to the 13 T cell receptor beta chains below, sequenced in a study of CXCR3-negative and CXCR3-positive naive CD8 T cells. The authors made the TRB cDNA libraries by 5' RACE using UMI labels. TCRdb reprocessed the 5' RACE reads and keeps a single row for each CDR3 protein, giving no DNA. This listing includes some 130,000 distinct CDR3 sequences. The source material was naive CXCR3- CD8+ T cells from blood. The subset denotes: CD45RO-CCR7+CD27+CD95- naive CD8+ T cells lacking CXCR3 (TNR3-). The receptors derive from a human donor in good health. Some clones in this sample may be carry-over from other donors' samples.

The rearrangement uses TRBV7-2 and TRBJ2-5; there is no DNA to check the TCRdb D call of TRBD2. This CDR3 contains 18 residues. Germline CDR1 is SGHTA and CDR2 is FQGNSA. CDR3 loop: CASSTLGLAGGWGETQYF. Drawing the rest from reference TRBV7-2 and TRBJ2-5, the complete variable domain is GAGVSQSPSNKVTEKGKDVELRCDPISGHTALYWYRQSLGQGLEFLIYFQGNSAPDKSGLPSDRFSAERTGGSVSTLTIQRTQQEDSAVYLCASSTLGLAGGWGETQYFGPGTRLLVL.

The chain recombines TRBV27 with TRBJ2-3; as DNA is missing, the TRBD1 call by TCRdb cannot be tested. CDR1 is MNHEY, CDR2 SMNVEV, per germline (reference sequence). The CDR3 totals 14 residues. CDR3 amino acids: CASSWGRGTDTQYF.

The rearrangement uses TRBV10-2 and TRBJ2-1. The CDR3 totals 13 residues. Germline V gives CDR1 WSHSY, CDR2 SAAADI. CDR3 sequence: CASSEFRYNEQFF.

The V call is TRBV28, the J call TRBJ2-7; TCRdb names TRBD1, which stays unverified in the absence of DNA. The length of the CDR3 is 16 residues. Germline V CDR1 and CDR2: MDHEN, SYDVKM. The CDR3 sequence: CASRPRKGRGTYEQYF. The full variable domain, its missing parts supplied by reference TRBV28 and TRBJ2-7, is DVKVTQSSRYLVKRTGEKVFLECVQDMDHENMFWYRQDPGLGLRLIYFSYDVKMKEKGDIPEGYSVSREKKERFSLILESASTNQTSMYLCASRPRKGRGTYEQYFGPGTRLTVT.

V gene TRBV28 combines with J gene TRBJ2-3; TCRdb selects TRBD1, and the lack of DNA leaves this call unchecked. Per germline, CDR1 MDHEN and CDR2 SYDVKM. This CDR3 has 17 residues. The CDR3 is CASSHPPSGGSTDTQYF. The whole variable domain, filled in from reference TRBV28 and TRBJ2-3, reads DVKVTQSSRYLVKRTGEKVFLECVQDMDHENMFWYRQDPGLGLRLIYFSYDVKMKEKGDIPEGYSVSREKKERFSLILESASTNQTSMYLCASSHPPSGGSTDTQYFGPGTRLTVL.

The chain recombines TRBV29-1 with TRBJ1-2; TCRdb proposes TRBD1, but this gene call is untestable without DNA. Germline CDR1 reads SQVTM; CDR2 reads ANQGSEA. The CDR3 loop spans 12 amino acids. The CDR3 region is CSIPDGLYGYTF.

This chain uses TRBV28 with TRBJ2-5; the TCRdb call, TRBD1, lacks DNA for checking. The length of the CDR3 is 14 residues. Germline V gives CDR1 MDHEN, CDR2 SYDVKM. The CDR3 is CASSPRTNQETQYF.

CDR3 region: CASSLDPPFLKAFF. The chain has TRBV7-9 and TRBJ1-1; TCRdb reports TRBD1, a call that lacks DNA to check it against. In germline, CDR1 is SEHNR, CDR2 FQNEAQ (reference sequence). The CDR3 runs 14 residues.

This sequence joins TRBV29-1 and TRBJ2-1; absent DNA, TCRdb's TRBD2 call cannot be checked. CDR1 is SQVTM and CDR2 is ANQGSEA in the germline V gene. CDR3 size: 16 residues. The chain's CDR3 is CSVEGPVPFSYNEQFF.

The chain employs TRBV7-9 and TRBJ1-2. This CDR3 spans 14 amino acids. Germline CDR1 is SEHNR and CDR2 is FQNEAQ (reference sequence). This chain's CDR3 is CASSLAQTLGGYTF. The full variable domain, rest sourced from reference TRBV7-9 and TRBJ1-2, is DTGVSQNPRHKITKRGQNVTFRCDPISEHNRLYWYRQTLGQGPEFLTYFQNEAQLEKSRLLSDRFSAERPKGSFSTLEIQRTEQGDSAMYLCASSLAQTLGGYTFGSGTRLTVV.

The chain has TRBV4-1 and TRBJ2-1; TCRdb indicates TRBD2, and absent DNA this call remains unverified. The CDR3 covers 16 residues. The germline V gene encodes CDR1 MGHRA and CDR2 YSYEKL. CDR3 in amino acids: CASSQDHSGSYNEQFF.

V gene TRBV5-6 combines with J gene TRBJ2-7; no DNA is available, so the TRBD1 call from TCRdb remains unchecked. This CDR3 has 14 residues. CDR1 SGHDT and CDR2 YYEEEE come from the germline V gene. The CDR3 region is CASSPGARTYEQYF.

CDR3 sequence reads: CSVYRGVSDTQYF. The V call is TRBV29-1, the J call TRBJ2-3; TCRdb calls TRBD1, which cannot be checked without DNA. The CDR3 has 13 residues. Germline V gene sequence: CDR1 SQVTM, CDR2 ANQGSEA.